Presented here are 11 T cell receptor beta chains from one specimen sequenced in a study of blood T cell repertoires in COVID-19 (dated by TCRdb to the early 2020s). Library method: the immunoSEQ multiplex PCR assay. This immuneACCESS table, as held by TCRdb, lists in-frame sequences with V and J called but not all clones. Of the missing ones, under half trace to an unresolved V gene in checked studies; the others have no known cause. The sample includes 120,000 or so clones, with 75% to 85% observed a single time. Together, the top ten hold about 3.8% of the sample. Specimen: peripheral blood. The receptors derive from a woman aged 50 to 60 with acute or convalescent COVID-19.

This clone was observed a handful of times. V is TRBV4-1 and J is TRBJ2-3; TRBD2 agrees at 16 bases. The trim removed 0 bases at V and 4 bases at J, leaving 7 bases unmatched. The germline gives CDR1 MGHRA, CDR2 YSYEKL. The CDR3 has 19 amino acids. Here the CDR3 DNA reads TGCGCCAGCAGCCAAGATGGGACTAGCGGGGGGGAACGGGCAGATACGCAGTATTTT. It codes for CASSQDGTSGGERADTQYF.

This clone showed up just a few times. The chain employs TRBV4-2 and TRBJ2-2, with D hard to call. From germline, CDR1 is LGHNA and CDR2 YNFKEQ. V lost 5 bases and J 0 bases, leaving 7 bases between the germline ends. The CDR3 sequence is 14 residues long. Here the CDR3 DNA reads TGTGCCAGCAGCTTAAACACGAACACCGGGGAGCTGTTTTTT. Translated: CASSLNTNTGELFF.

The J gene is TRBJ1-1, the V gene TRBV28; D unclear. CDR1 MDHEN and CDR2 SYDVKM come from the germline V gene. Trimming left V 3 bases short and J 4 bases short, with 6 bases between. The CDR3 runs 12 residues. The DNA for the CDR3 is TGTGCCAGCAGTTTGGCTTCCACTGAAGCTTTCTTT. It codes for CASSLASTEAFF.

The V gene is TRBV5-1, the J gene TRBJ2-1, with TRBD1 as a possible D gene (5 bases). CDR3 size: 14 residues. Germline CDR1 and CDR2: SGHRS and YFSETQ. The ends were cut back, 1 base at V and 5 bases at J, with 10 bases in the middle. The CDR3 is CASSLFPGNNEQFF. The CDR3 nucleotides are TGCGCCAGCAGCTTGTTTCCAGGGAACAATGAGCAGTTCTTC.

The CDR3 sequence: CASSRLATGPNEQFF. The DNA for the CDR3 is TGTGCCAGCAGCCGACTAGCTACAGGACCCAATGAGCAGTTCTTC. The chain employs TRBV11-3 and TRBJ2-1; 7 nucleotides align to TRBD2. The CDR3 consists of 15 residues. Germline CDR1 and CDR2: SGHNT and YENEEA. Trimming cost V 5 bases and J 6 bases; bases outside gene matches: 10.

DNA for the CDR3: TGTGCCAGCAGCACCCTACCAGGGGTGTACACTGAAGCTTTCTTT. It translates to CASSTLPGVYTEAFF. The chain joins TRBV14 to TRBJ1-1; D may be TRBD1 (6 bases). The CDR3 has 15 residues. V was cut by 5 bases and J by 3 bases, with 16 bases left in between. The germline V gene encodes CDR1 SGHDN and CDR2 FVKESK. The variable domain in full, with the rest retrieved from reference TRBV14 and TRBJ1-1, is EAGVTQFPSHSVIEKGQTVTLRCDPISGHDNLYWYRRVMGKEIKFLLHFVKESKQDESGMPNNRFLAERTGGTYSTLKVQPAELEDSGVYFCASSTLPGVYTEAFFGQGTRLTVV.

The chain has TRBV19 and TRBJ2-2, with D unclear. CDR3 length: 12 residues. V was pared by 3 bases and J by 7 bases, with 6 bases between. Germline CDR1 reads LNHDA; CDR2 reads SQIVND (reference sequence). Here the CDR3 reads CASSITFGELFF. CDR3 DNA sequence: TGTGCCAGTAGTATTACTTTCGGGGAGCTGTTTTTT.

V and J are TRBV5-6 and TRBJ2-1; TRBD2 matches 12 bases. V was pared by 1 base and J by 13 bases, with 9 bases of the junction left unmatched. The CDR3 runs 15 residues. Germline V CDR1 and CDR2: SGHDT, YYEEEE. The CDR3 DNA is TGTGCCAGCAGCTTGAGCGCGTCTAGCGGGGGGGCACAGTTCTTC. Its protein product is CASSLSASSGGAQFF. Together with reference TRBV5-6 and TRBJ2-1, the CDR3 gives the full variable domain: DAGVTQSPTHLIKTRGQQVTLRCSPKSGHDTVSWYQQALGQGPQFIFQYYEEEERQRGNFPDRFSGHQFPNYSSELNVNALLLGDSALYLCASSLSASSGGAQFFGPGTRLTVL.

V and J are TRBV5-5 and TRBJ1-1; 10 nucleotides match TRBD1. The germline gives CDR1 SGHKS, CDR2 YYEKEE (reference sequence). This CDR3 has 15 amino acids. Germline trimming cut 4 bases from V and 11 bases from J; bases unmatched to any gene: 14. CDR3 nucleotide sequence: TGTGCCAGCAGCGAGCGCCCGACAGGGGGCGTTCTGGCTTTCTTT. This codes for CASSERPTGGVLAFF.

V gene TRBV4-1 combines with J gene TRBJ1-2; no firm D call. The CDR3 totals 15 residues. The germline V gene encodes CDR1 MGHRA and CDR2 YSYEKL. V shed 1 base and J shed 4 bases, with 13 bases lying between them. CDR3: CASSQAGAEAYGYTF. As DNA, the CDR3 is TGCGCCAGCAGCCAAGCGGGCGCGGAGGCCTATGGCTACACCTTC.

This clone was seen once. The CDR3 spells CASSSGLGPLYEQYF. The CDR3 bases are TGTGCCAGCAGCTCCGGACTAGGCCCCCTCTACGAGCAGTACTTC. The V and J genes are TRBV5-4 and TRBJ2-7, with TRBD2 identical over 7 bases. CDR1 and CDR2 from the germline V gene are SGHNT and YYREEE (reference sequence). After removal of 3 bases from V and 3 bases from J, the junction contained 9 bases not matched to a gene. This CDR3 is built from 15 residues.